This T cell receptor beta chain stems from a study of T-cell reconstitution after alpha-beta-depleted transplantation in children. The germline V gene has CDR1 DFQATT and CDR2 SNEGSKA (reference sequence). CDR3 length: 14 amino acids. V lost 6 bases and J lost 0, with 13 bases in between. Unique molecular identifiers were used to barcode this TCRbeta library. MiXCR, run by TCRdb on the PCR reads, gives a single entry per CDR3 protein. This sample has around 600,000 distinct CDR3 sequences, with approximately 17% found just once. The starting material was PBMCs from the stem cell graft donor, obtained from the stem cell graft. This clonotype was obtained from a human donor who donated a stem cell graft to a child with acute myeloid leukemia. V gene TRBV20-1 combines with J gene TRBJ2-3; maybe TRBD1 (6 bases). CDR3 residues: CSANRDTSTDTQYF. CDR3 DNA: TGCAGTGCAAACCGGGACACCAGCACAGATACGCAGTATTTT.